What follows are 8 T cell receptor beta chains derived from one specimen sequenced in a study of vaccination and CD4 T cells after COVID-19. No antigen is known for these receptors. Treatment reported: approximately 11-day PBMC culture with coronavirus spike peptide pools or control peptides (ViraFEST assay). It was before the COVID-19 pandemic (2011-2018) that the unexposed donor's CD4+ T cells were collected. The Oncomine TCR Beta short-read assay sequenced DNA from cultured CD4+ T cells. TCRdb redid the calling of the PCR reads with MiXCR, one entry per CDR3 protein. This sample carries around 7,600 distinct CDR3 sequences, 50% of them seen once, and the ten largest clones take 24%. Sequencing used CD4+ T cells from blood, cultured in vitro. The origin of the receptors is a human donor in good health.

This clonotype has only a few counts. The rearrangement links TRBV6-2 or TRBV6-3 to TRBJ1-1, with TRBD1 as a possible D gene (5 bases). The CDR3 runs to 14 residues. Per germline, CDR1 MNHEY and CDR2 SVGEGT. V gave up 6 bases and J gave up 4 bases, with 15 bases separating them. The CDR3 protein is CASRFQGGITEAFF. Here the CDR3 DNA reads TGTGCCAGCAGATTTCAGGGTGGAATCACTGAAGCTTTCTTT.

This sequence joins TRBV7-2 and TRBJ2-6, with a possible D match to TRBD2 (6 bases). Per germline, CDR1 SGHTA and CDR2 FQGNSA. The V end was cut by 5 bases, the J end by 0 bases, with 17 bases between. The CDR3 is 18 residues long. The CDR3 DNA reads as TGTGCCAGCAGCCCGCCCGGGGGACCAGGCTCTGGGGCCAACGTCCTGACTTTC. This gives the protein CASSPPGGPGSGANVLTF.

V is TRBV19 and J is TRBJ1-1; D remains unclear. The V gene's germline CDR1 is LNHDA and CDR2 SQIVND (reference sequence). The CDR3 is 13 amino acids. The V end was cut by 2 bases, the J end by 3 bases, with 7 bases between. The DNA for the CDR3 is TGTGCCAGTAGTATACGGGCGGACACTGAAGCTTTCTTT. This translates into CASSIRADTEAFF.

This clonotype was counted between two and nine times. The V and J genes are TRBV20-1 and TRBJ1-5, with D hard to call. Trimming removed 3 bases at V and 4 bases at J, with 22 bases between. Germline V gene lookup returns CDR1 DFQATT and CDR2 SNEGSKA (reference sequence). This CDR3 has 17 amino acids. For the CDR3, the DNA is TGCAGTGCTAGTATATCACTGAACCGCCGTTATAATCAGCCCCAGCATTTT. Protein sequence: CSASISLNRRYNQPQHF.

By proportion, this clonotype is large. The rearrangement uses TRBV6-1 and TRBJ2-7, with D perhaps matching TRBD2 (6 bases). Germline CDR1 is MNHNS and CDR2 is SASEGT. V was pared by 4 bases and J by 2 bases, with 15 bases between. The CDR3 is made up of 15 amino acids. The CDR3 DNA follows: TGTGCCAGCAGTGTGGTGGGACTCCTAGCCTACGAGCAGTACTTC. Protein sequence: CASSVVGLLAYEQYF.

This sequence joins TRBV6-1 and TRBJ2-2; 10 nucleotides agree with TRBD2. The CDR3 contains 16 residues. Germline values: CDR1 MNHNS, CDR2 SASEGT. The V segment lost 8 bases and the J segment 0 bases; nucleotides outside the gene matches: 6. In DNA form, the CDR3 reads TGTGCCAGCCGGTCCCTAGCGGGAGCGAACACCGGGGAGCTGTTTTTT. It yields the protein CASRSLAGANTGELFF.

V gene TRBV12-3 or TRBV12-4 combines with J gene TRBJ1-6; 7 bases are a match to TRBD1. Trimming removed 5 bases from V and 2 bases from J; junction bases left unmatched: 9. The CDR3 runs 17 residues. CDR3 sequence reads: CASSTQRQGAYNSPLHF. The DNA of the CDR3 is TGTGCCAGCAGTACACAACGACAGGGCGCCTATAATTCACCCCTCCACTTT.

A few counts support this clonotype. The V call is TRBV7-2, the J call TRBJ2-1, with TRBD2 matching over 14 bases. The germline gives CDR1 SGHTA, CDR2 FQGNSA. V gave up 0 bases and J gave up 6 bases; unmatched junction bases: 4. This CDR3 is built from 17 residues. The CDR3, as DNA: TGTGCCAGCAGCTTAGCGCGGGGACTAGCGGGAGTCAATGAGCAGTTCTTC. Translated: CASSLARGLAGVNEQFF.